The source of this TCR beta chain is a study of T-cell memory formation after mild COVID-19. The study, taken as a whole, reports: In pre-infection memory, a portion of responding clones appeared, which suggested that cross-reactive memory joined.

TCRdb processed the 5' RACE reads anew with MiXCR; each CDR3 protein has one entry. The sample shows about 430,000 distinct CDR3 sequences, 20% to 25% of them seen only once. To note about this clonotype: Its antigen is undetermined.

The clonotype was recovered from an adult woman who had mild COVID-19 (a few samples of this study predate the infection). Cell type and time point are not known. Sequencing used PBMCs or a T cell subset sorted from them (not recorded which).

The CDR3, as DNA: TGTGCCAGCAGCGTAGGAGGGGATCGTGGAAACACCATATATTTT. Its protein is CASSVGGDRGNTIYF. This sequence joins TRBV9 and TRBJ1-3; D may be TRBD1 (5 bases). Trimming stripped 0 bases from V and 3 bases from J, with 10 bases between. The germline V gene encodes CDR1 SGDLS and CDR2 YYNGEE. This CDR3 is built from 15 residues.